These T cell receptor beta chains were read from a single sample in a study of OX40 agonist ivuxolimab in advanced cancers. TCRdb keeps only in-frame clones here, not all; method: immunoSEQ multiplex PCR. Here the sample spans 30,000 to 45,000 clones, roughly 87% being singletons. Sequenced material: CD4+ or CD8+ T cells sorted from blood, taken in a trial of the OX40 agonist ivuxolimab. Source of these receptors: an adult with an advanced solid tumor such as melanoma, head and neck, liver or kidney cancer. CDR3s include the opening cysteine and the closing phenylalanine or tryptophan. Each record gives: D gene, clone size, J gene, V gene, CDR3 protein, CDR3 DNA. D genes are given only for firm matches. Some rows mark clone size as missing; the rest say once, few, many or name a class of expanded clone.

>TRBD1|-|TRBJ2-7|TRBV2
CASSFGQGGDEQYF
TGTGCCAGCAGTTTCGGACAGGGCGGGGACGAGCAGTACTTC
>TRBD1|-|TRBJ1-4|TRBV4-3
CASSLDREGWEKLFF
TGCGCCAGCAGCCTGGACAGGGAAGGATGGGAAAAACTGTTTTTT
>-|few|TRBJ1-5|TRBV19
CASQWGKGNQPQHF
TGTGCCTCCCAATGGGGCAAAGGCAATCAGCCCCAGCATTTT
>TRBD2|-|TRBJ2-1|TRBV30
CAWRGGLGNYNEQFF
TGTGCCTGGAGAGGGGGACTAGGTAACTACAATGAGCAGTTCTTC
>-|-|TRBJ1-2|TRBV11-2
CASSLGGGYGYTF
TGTGCCAGCAGCCTTGGAGGGGGCTATGGCTACACCTTC
>-|-|TRBJ2-7|TRBV13
CASSHPVSYEQYF
TGTGCCAGCAGCCACCCCGTCAGCTACGAGCAGTACTTC
>-|once|TRBJ2-7|TRBV11-2
CASSLRRGHSYEQYF
TGTGCCAGCAGCTTACGGCGGGGGCACTCCTACGAGCAGTACTTC
>-|-|TRBJ2-5|TRBV11-2
CASSLIIGQETQYF
TGTGCCAGCAGCTTAATCATCGGTCAAGAGACCCAGTACTTC
>-|-|TRBJ2-5|TRBV27
CASSKQGYQETQYF
TGTGCCAGCTCAAAACAGGGCTACCAAGAGACCCAGTACTTC
>TRBD1|-|TRBJ1-1|TRBV19
CASQDPPGQGMNTEAFF
TGTGCCAGTCAAGACCCCCCGGGACAGGGTATGAACACTGAAGCTTTCTTT
>-|-|TRBJ1-2|TRBV19
CASSMRANYGYTF
TGTGCCAGTAGTATGAGAGCTAACTATGGCTACACCTTC
>-|-|TRBJ2-1|TRBV7-3
CASSHGNEQFF
TGTGCCAGCAGCCATGGGAATGAGCAGTTCTTC
>-|-|TRBJ1-1|TRBV5-1
CASRYRRSDTEAFF
TGCGCCAGCAGATATCGTAGGAGTGACACTGAAGCTTTCTTT
>-|-|TRBJ1-1|TRBV27
CASSWGLNTEAFF
TGTGCCAGCAGTTGGGGTTTGAACACTGAAGCTTTCTTT
>TRBD1|-|TRBJ2-5|TRBV6-5
CASSPTGIGETQYF
TGTGCCAGCAGCCCGACAGGGATTGGAGAGACCCAGTACTTC
>-|-|TRBJ2-5|TRBV6-6
CASSHQLQETQYF
TGTGCCAGCAGTCACCAACTCCAAGAGACCCAGTACTTC
>TRBD1|-|TRBJ2-2|TRBV5-1
CASSTGQGYTGELFF
TGCGCCAGCAGCACCGGACAGGGGTACACCGGGGAGCTGTTTTTT
>TRBD1|-|TRBJ2-7|TRBV4-1
CASSQDTTGASYEQYF
TGCGCCAGCAGCCAAGATACGACAGGGGCCTCCTACGAGCAGTACTTC
>-|-|TRBJ2-1|TRBV5-6
CASSPWENEQFF
TGTGCCAGCAGCCCCTGGGAGAATGAGCAGTTCTTC
>-|-|TRBJ2-1|TRBV29-1
CSVLDYNEQFF
TGCAGCGTCTTGGACTACAATGAGCAGTTCTTC
>TRBD1|-|TRBJ2-7|TRBV19
CASTSGTGTYEQYF
TGTGCCAGTACTTCCGGGACAGGGACCTACGAGCAGTACTTC
>TRBD2|medium-sized|TRBJ2-3|TRBV6-4
CASSGLAGSDTQYF
TGTGCCAGCAGCGGACTAGCGGGATCAGATACGCAGTATTTT
>-|-|TRBJ1-5|TRBV7-9
CASSLGDQPQHF
TGTGCCAGCAGCTTAGGAGACCAGCCCCAGCATTTT
>-|-|TRBJ2-1|TRBV5-6
CASSLAYEQFF
TGTGCCAGCAGCTTGGCCTATGAGCAGTTCTTC
>-|once|TRBJ1-2|TRBV7-9
CASSYPGFTLEGYTF
TGTGCCAGCAGCTACCCGGGCTTTACCCTAGAGGGCTACACCTTC
>-|-|TRBJ2-3|TRBV2
CTSSESPPPDTQYF
TGTACCAGCAGTGAATCTCCCCCGCCAGATACGCAGTATTTT
>TRBD1|once|TRBJ1-1|TRBV11-1
CASRPTHGTGVATEAFF
TGTGCCAGCAGACCAACCCACGGGACAGGGGTTGCCACTGAAGCTTTCTTT
>-|-|TRBJ1-5|TRBV7-2
CASSLAGWNQPQHF
TGTGCCAGCAGCCTTGCAGGGTGGAATCAGCCCCAGCATTTT
>TRBD1|-|TRBJ2-7|TRBV7-9
CASSLTGATYEQYF
TGTGCCAGCAGCTTGACAGGGGCGACCTACGAGCAGTACTTC
>-|-|TRBJ2-1|TRBV19
CASSLDRWRDNEQFF
TGTGCCAGTAGCTTAGACCGGTGGAGGGACAATGAGCAGTTCTTC
>TRBD2|-|TRBJ2-2|TRBV4-3
CASSQDTGGPGGGELFF
TGCGCCAGCAGCCAAGATACGGGGGGGCCTGGTGGCGGGGAGCTGTTTTTT
>-|-|TRBJ1-1|TRBV30
CAWTQTLNTEAFF
TGTGCCTGGACACAGACTTTGAACACTGAAGCTTTCTTT
>TRBD2|once|TRBJ2-7|TRBV27
CASSLLAGGLYEQYF
TGTGCCAGCAGTTTACTAGCGGGGGGCTTGTACGAGCAGTACTTC
>TRBD2|-|TRBJ2-3|TRBV5-4
CASSGGGTDTQYF
TGTGCCAGCAGCGGGGGGGGCACAGATACGCAGTATTTT
>-|-|TRBJ2-2|TRBV7-2
CASSLPQGENTGELFF
TGTGCCAGCAGCCTCCCACAGGGAGAGAACACCGGGGAGCTGTTTTTT
>-|once|TRBJ2-7|TRBV15
CATSRDWRGDEQYF
TGTGCCACCAGCAGAGATTGGCGGGGAGACGAGCAGTACTTC
>TRBD2|-|TRBJ2-3|TRBV6-5
CASSLSGLLLDTQYF
TGTGCCAGCAGTTTATCGGGACTATTATTGGATACGCAGTATTTT
>TRBD1|-|TRBJ1-4|TRBV7-8
CASSRKSGTGGEKLFF
TGTGCCAGCAGCAGAAAATCCGGGACAGGGGGTGAAAAACTGTTTTTT
>-|-|TRBJ1-3|TRBV7-5
CARSLYLYSGNTIYF
TGTGCCAGAAGCTTATATCTTTACTCTGGAAACACCATATATTTT
>-|-|TRBJ2-7|TRBV7-9
CASSLGSAYEQYF
TGTGCCAGCAGCCTCGGGTCCGCCTACGAGCAGTACTTC
>-|-|TRBJ1-2|TRBV5-4
CASSLGEAGYTF
TGTGCCAGCAGCTTGGGGGAAGCGGGCTACACCTTC
>-|-|TRBJ2-1|TRBV4-3
CASSQDIGRVNEQFF
TGCGCCAGCAGCCAAGATATTGGCAGGGTGAATGAGCAGTTCTTC
>TRBD2|-|TRBJ2-1|TRBV7-6
CASSSSGGALENEQFF
TGTGCCAGCAGCTCTAGCGGGGGGGCACTTGAGAATGAGCAGTTCTTC
>-|once|TRBJ2-1|TRBV7-9
CASSSTVLGDNEQFF
TGTGCCAGCAGCTCCACAGTATTAGGAGACAATGAGCAGTTCTTC
>-|-|TRBJ2-1|TRBV5-1
CASSLAIGSSYNEQFF
TGCGCCAGCAGCTTGGCCATCGGGAGCTCCTACAATGAGCAGTTCTTC
>TRBD1|-|TRBJ2-1|TRBV30
CAWSITGGVVHEQFF
TGTGCCTGGAGTATAACAGGGGGTGTGGTCCATGAGCAGTTCTTC
>-|-|TRBJ1-6|TRBV19
CASTYGDWDSPLHF
TGTGCCAGTACCTACGGGGACTGGGATTCACCCCTCCACTTT
>-|-|TRBJ1-4|TRBV5-6
CASSPGAATNEKLFF
TGTGCCAGCAGCCCAGGGGCAGCAACTAATGAAAAACTGTTTTTT
>TRBD1|-|TRBJ1-2|TRBV15
CATSTGTGGYDGYTF
TGTGCCACCAGCACCGGGACAGGGGGATACGATGGCTACACCTTC
>TRBD2|-|TRBJ2-1|TRBV7-2
CASSWGSGGASSYNEQFF
TGTGCCAGCAGCTGGGGTAGCGGGGGGGCGAGCTCCTACAATGAGCAGTTCTTC
>-|-|TRBJ1-4|TRBV4-2
CASSQVAQGEKLFF
TGTGCCAGCAGCCAAGTAGCCCAGGGTGAAAAACTGTTTTTT
>-|-|TRBJ1-6|TRBV4-1
CASSPIHGGRSSPLHF
TGCGCCAGCAGCCCGATCCACGGGGGAAGGTCTTCACCCCTCCACTTT
>-|-|TRBJ1-2|TRBV29-1
CSVVAGTNYGYTF
TGCAGCGTTGTGGCAGGAACTAACTATGGCTACACCTTC
>-|-|TRBJ1-5|TRBV6-5
CASSTRSPNQPQHF
TGTGCCAGCAGCACCCGATCGCCCAATCAGCCCCAGCATTTT
>-|-|TRBJ2-5|TRBV7-9
CASSLVGQETQYF
TGTGCCAGCAGCTTAGTTGGGCAAGAGACCCAGTACTTC
>TRBD1|-|TRBJ2-6|TRBV19
CASSITGTGAGANVLTF
TGTGCCAGTAGTATTACCGGGACAGGTGCTGGGGCCAACGTCCTGACTTTC
>TRBD1|once|TRBJ1-2|TRBV11-2
CASSLDGAGQDPLANYGYTF
TGTGCCAGCAGCTTAGATGGAGCCGGACAGGATCCGTTAGCTAACTATGGCTACACCTTC
>TRBD2|-|TRBJ2-2|TRBV29-1
CSGGGFDTGELFF
TGCAGCGGCGGGGGGTTTGACACCGGGGAGCTGTTTTTT
>-|once|TRBJ1-5|TRBV5-8
CASSWTENSNQPQHF
TGTGCCAGCAGCTGGACGGAGAATAGCAATCAGCCCCAGCATTTT